The 17 T cell receptor beta chains below were found in one sample sequenced in a study of T-cell reconstitution after alpha-beta-depleted transplantation in children. Molecular barcoding with unique molecular identifiers was used for the TCRbeta library. In TCRdb, the PCR reads were re-called with MiXCR into one record per CDR3 protein. Among about 690,000 distinct CDR3 sequences listed, roughly 17% were seen once. The sequencing used PBMCs from the stem cell graft donor, collected from the stem cell graft. Receptors were obtained from a human donor who donated a stem cell graft to a child with acute myeloid leukemia.

This sequence joins TRBV15 and TRBJ2-5; D call uncertain. Trimming took 0 bases from V and 4 from J, leaving 12 bases between them. The CDR3 spans 15 residues. Per the germline V gene, CDR1 is LNHNV and CDR2 is YYDKDF (reference sequence). CDR3 in DNA: TGTGCCACCAGCAGAGATCACTTCCCCCCAGAGACCCAGTACTTC. Encoded protein: CATSRDHFPPETQYF.

In its sample, this clonotype was seen a few times. The chain employs TRBV7-9 and TRBJ2-4; 7 bases match TRBD2. Unmatched junction bases numbered 11, after V lost 5 bases and J lost 7 bases. Germline V gene sequence: CDR1 SEHNR, CDR2 FQNEAQ (reference sequence). This CDR3 contains 15 residues. The CDR3 DNA follows: TGTGCCAGCAGCCGGGAAGCGGGGAGGAGGAACATTCAGTACTTC. Translating it yields CASSREAGRRNIQYF.

The sample holds many counts of this clonotype. The chain recombines TRBV5-6 with TRBJ2-4; D remains unclear. The germline gives CDR1 SGHDT, CDR2 YYEEEE. The CDR3 is made up of 14 amino acids. With 4 bases removed from V and 7 bases from J, the gap between germline ends came to 15 bases. The CDR3 protein is CASSRGWGENIQYF. The CDR3 nucleotides are TGTGCCAGCAGCCGCGGTTGGGGTGAGAACATTCAGTACTTC. Supplemented by reference TRBV5-6 and TRBJ2-4, the full variable domain reads DAGVTQSPTHLIKTRGQQVTLRCSPKSGHDTVSWYQQALGQGPQFIFQYYEEEERQRGNFPDRFSGHQFPNYSSELNVNALLLGDSALYLCASSRGWGENIQYFGAGTRLSVL.

The sample holds many counts of this clonotype. The chain uses TRBV6-5 and TRBJ2-1; no firm D call. The CDR3 is made up of 14 amino acids. Germline-derived CDR1 and CDR2 are MNHEY and SVGAGI. Trimming pared 0 bases from V and 6 bases from J, leaving 9 bases between. The CDR3 here is CASSYSGLVNEQFF. Written as DNA, the CDR3 is TGTGCCAGCAGTTACTCTGGATTGGTCAATGAGCAGTTCTTC.

This clonotype was counted ten times or more. The chain is built from TRBV7-2 and TRBJ2-5; possibly TRBD2 for D (5 bases). CDR1 is SGHTA and CDR2 is FQGNSA in the germline V gene. There are 15 residues in the CDR3. Trimming removed 2 bases from V and 2 bases from J, with 12 bases in between. The CDR3 DNA follows: TGTGCCAGCAGCTTAACCGGTCGGGGACAAGAGACCCAGTACTTC. As protein: CASSLTGRGQETQYF.

This clonotype was seen more than once but under ten times. In DNA form, the CDR3 reads TGTGCCAGCAGCCCCCCGGGACAGGGGCTAGGAGAGACCCAGTACTTC. Its translation is CASSPPGQGLGETQYF. The chain combines TRBV7-9 with TRBJ2-5; 10 positions match TRBD1. Trimming removed 5 bases from V and 4 bases from J; junction bases left unmatched: 10. Germline CDR1 and CDR2: SEHNR and FQNEAQ (reference sequence). CDR3 length: 16 residues.

This rearrangement joins TRBV18 to TRBJ2-7; perhaps TRBD2 as D (5 bases). The V gene's germline CDR1 is KGHSH and CDR2 LQKENI. The CDR3 consists of 15 residues. With 2 bases removed from V and 4 bases from J, the gap between germline ends came to 15 bases. The CDR3 nucleotides read TGTGCCAGCTCACCAAGGTCGGGCGGGTCGTACGAGCAGTACGTC. It translates to CASSPRSGGSYEQYV.

The chain links TRBV5-1 to TRBJ1-1; 7 nucleotides match TRBD1. CDR3 size: 17 residues. CDR1 SGHRS and CDR2 YFSETQ come from the germline V gene. With V trimmed by 1 base and J by 1 base, 10 bases remained unmatched. CDR3 sequence reads: CASSLIPPGQTNTEAFF. CDR3 nucleotide sequence: TGCGCCAGCAGCTTGATCCCCCCGGGACAGACGAACACTGAAGCTTTCTTT.

The rearrangement links TRBV12-3 or TRBV12-4 to TRBJ2-3; D not certain. CDR3 size: 12 residues. The germline V and J ends were trimmed by 5 bases and 6 bases, with 9 bases remaining between them. The CDR3 spells CASSRDLDTQYF. DNA of the CDR3: TGTGCCAGCAGTCGCGACTTGGATACGCAGTATTTT.

V gene TRBV7-8 combines with J gene TRBJ1-3; D is uncertain. The V gene lost 4 bases and the J gene lost 2 bases, with 9 bases spanning the gap. From germline, CDR1 is SGHVS and CDR2 FQNEAQ. The CDR3 extends over 14 amino acids. This CDR3 is CASSSVLTGNTIYF. The CDR3 bases are TGTGCCAGCAGCTCTGTGCTAACTGGAAACACCATATATTTT.

This clonotype was observed at least ten times. The CDR3 spells CSARVLGQGPYNEQFF. CDR3 in DNA: TGCAGTGCTAGAGTCCTTGGACAGGGACCATACAATGAGCAGTTCTTC. The chain couples TRBV20-1 to TRBJ2-1; 8 bases match TRBD1. Germline CDR1 reads DFQATT; CDR2 reads SNEGSKA (reference sequence). V gave up 1 base and J gave up 4 bases; unmatched junction bases: 9. The CDR3 consists of 16 residues.

This clonotype was recorded many times. The rearrangement uses TRBV20-1 and TRBJ1-6; TRBD1 might be the D (5 bases). In germline, CDR1 is DFQATT, CDR2 SNEGSKA (reference sequence). The CDR3 totals 16 residues. Trimming pared 0 bases from V and 7 bases from J, leaving 16 bases between. The DNA for the CDR3 is TGCAGTGCTAGAGATCGGGCAGGGTGGGTGAATTCACCCCTCCACTTT. As protein: CSARDRAGWVNSPLHF.

The V gene is TRBV5-1, the J gene TRBJ2-1; tentative D call: TRBD2 (6 bases). Trimming took off 0 bases at V and 4 bases at J, with 14 bases between the two ends. The germline CDR1 and CDR2 sequences are SGHRS and YFSETQ. The CDR3 loop spans 16 amino acids. This chain's CDR3 is CASSLGPGASYNEQFF. CDR3 nucleotide sequence: TGCGCCAGCAGCTTGGGGCCGGGAGCTTCTTACAATGAGCAGTTCTTC.

This clonotype occurred many times. V and J are TRBV13 and TRBJ2-7; tentatively, D is TRBD1 (7 bases). The CDR3 sequence is 12 residues long. Germline CDR1 reads PRHDT; CDR2 reads FYEKMQ (reference sequence). The germline V and J ends were trimmed by 0 bases and 11 bases, with 11 bases remaining between them. CDR3 in amino acids: CASSLGDREEYV. The DNA of the CDR3 is TGTGCCAGCAGCTTAGGAGACAGGGAGGAGTACGTC.

This clonotype was observed at least ten times. The V call is TRBV20-1, the J call TRBJ1-2; 8 bases map to TRBD1. Germline-derived CDR1 and CDR2 are DFQATT and SNEGSKA (reference sequence). With V trimmed by 0 bases and J by 4 bases, 10 bases remained unmatched. The CDR3 runs 16 residues. CDR3 sequence: CSARDPDRGWIYGYTF. CDR3 nucleotide sequence: TGCAGTGCTAGAGATCCCGACAGGGGTTGGATCTATGGCTACACCTTC.

This clonotype occurred a few times. The J gene is TRBJ1-3, the V gene TRBV6-1, with unresolved D. Germline loops: CDR1 MNHNS, CDR2 SASEGT. The CDR3 extends over 15 amino acids. V dropped 5 bases and J dropped 0 bases, with 11 bases sitting between them. CDR3 residues: CASSRDTTSGNTIYF. Here the CDR3 DNA reads TGTGCCAGCAGTCGTGACACTACCTCTGGAAACACCATATATTTT.

This chain connects TRBV12-3 or TRBV12-4 to TRBJ2-7, with D maybe TRBD2 (5 bases). The CDR3 has 13 residues. The V end lost 6 bases, the J end lost 5 bases, and 14 bases lay between the germline ends. The CDR3 sequence is CASRNTGIHEQYF. The CDR3, as DNA: TGTGCCAGCAGAAATACGGGGATCCACGAGCAGTACTTC.